The clone carrying this T cell receptor (beta chain) was picked up many times. The antigen is undetermined. The data derive from a study of blood T cells in healthy people across ages. Study-level findings and limits: More naive CD4+ cells and higher diversity marked long-lived donors relative to aged donors.

A second roughly 7 to 11 cycle PCR used barcoded and J-beta primers. A minimum of 2.5 million CDR3-containing paired-end reads was obtained for each sample. TCRdb re-derived calls from the 5' RACE reads in MiXCR, one entry per CDR3 protein. The repertoire holds some 900,000 distinct CDR3 sequences, with around 28% as singletons. J was trimmed by 2 bases and V by 5 bases; bases with no gene match: 11. Germline loops: CDR1 MNHEY, CDR2 SVGAGI. CDR3 length equals 16 residues. The receptor was isolated from a woman older than 75 in good health. Input material: blood. The chain uses TRBV6-5 and TRBJ2-5, with 7 positions matching TRBD1. The CDR3 nucleotides are TGTGCCAGCAGTCGATCACCGGGACAGCTACAAGAGACCCAGTACTTC. Amino acid sequence: CASSRSPGQLQETQYF.